The 5 T cell receptor beta chains listed next were all sequenced from one sample in a study of human T cells and chemical hapten exposure listed by TCRdb under 2021. Libraries came from RACE. TCRdb lists the instrument as NextSeq 500. TCRdb reran the public reads through fastp at Q25 and MiXCR, keeping productive beta chains. CDR3 protein duplicates are merged, each entry listing the most common genes and DNA. The sample table lists approximately 370,000 distinct CDR3 sequences, about 5.4% of them with a count of one. The top ten clones comprise less than 9% of the sample. Taken with the paper, the label for time point translates to: pre-sensitization, week 0. What the treatment or condition label conveys for this sample: therapeutic diphenylcyclopropenone sensitization with weekly scalp DPC. The sequencing here drew on whole blood, taken in connection with sensitization to the hapten diphenylcyclopropenone (DPC). Receptors were obtained from a woman between 18 and 29 years old with alopecia areata. Some clones in this sample may be carry-over from other donors' samples.

This clonotype was seen more than once but under ten times. The chain combines TRBV7-2 with TRBJ1-6, with D possibly being TRBD1 (5 bases). The CDR3 is 17 residues long. Between the trimmed V and J ends, which lost 1 base and 8 bases, there was a span of 18 bases. Looked up from germline, CDR1 is SGHTA and CDR2 is FQGNSA. CDR3 in amino acids: CASSLGLFVGTDSPLHF. CDR3 nucleotides: TGTGCCAGCAGCTTAGGACTATTTGTGGGGACCGATTCACCCCTCCACTTT. Based on the CDR3 plus reference TRBV7-2 and TRBJ1-6, the full variable domain is GAGVSQSPSNKVTEKGKDVELRCDPISGHTALYWYRQSLGQGLEFLIYFQGNSAPDKSGLPSDRFSAERTGGSVSTLTIQRTQQEDSAVYLCASSLGLFVGTDSPLHFGNGTRLTVT.

The chain employs TRBV6-5 and TRBJ2-1; 11 bases match TRBD2. After removal of 6 bases from V and 6 bases from J, the junction contained 4 bases not matched to a gene. Germline loops: CDR1 MNHEY, CDR2 SVGAGI. The CDR3 spans 14 residues. As DNA, the CDR3 is TGTGCCAGCAGGCTAGCGGGGGGCCGCAATGAGCAGTTCTTC. Translating it yields CASRLAGGRNEQFF.

This clonotype has ten or more counts. This chain links TRBV5-1 with TRBJ2-3; no definite D call. The V and J ends lost 1 base and 8 bases respectively, with 11 bases between them. Looked up from germline, CDR1 is SGHRS and CDR2 is YFSETQ. The CDR3 runs to 13 residues. CDR3 amino acids: CASSLNSPGTQYF. CDR3 nucleotides: TGCGCCAGCAGCTTGAACAGTCCTGGTACGCAGTATTTT.

This clonotype was seen at least ten times. The chain links TRBV18 to TRBJ2-4; possible D gene TRBD1, 7 bases. CDR1 is KGHSH, CDR2 LQKENI, per germline. Trimming cost V 3 bases and J 8 bases, with 20 bases left between them. The length of the CDR3 is 16 residues. The CDR3 DNA reads TGTGCCAGCTCACCGGCAGGGGGGATCCCTATGGACATTCAGTACTTC. Translating it yields CASSPAGGIPMDIQYF.

J is TRBJ2-6 and V is TRBV12-3 or TRBV12-4; weak D call: TRBD1 (5 bases). The V gene lost 1 base and the J gene lost 4 bases, with 8 bases spanning the gap. The CDR3 contains 15 residues. DNA for the CDR3: TGTGCCAGCAGTTTAGAAGGGGCAGGGGCCAACGTCCTGACTTTC. Its protein product is CASSLEGAGANVLTF.